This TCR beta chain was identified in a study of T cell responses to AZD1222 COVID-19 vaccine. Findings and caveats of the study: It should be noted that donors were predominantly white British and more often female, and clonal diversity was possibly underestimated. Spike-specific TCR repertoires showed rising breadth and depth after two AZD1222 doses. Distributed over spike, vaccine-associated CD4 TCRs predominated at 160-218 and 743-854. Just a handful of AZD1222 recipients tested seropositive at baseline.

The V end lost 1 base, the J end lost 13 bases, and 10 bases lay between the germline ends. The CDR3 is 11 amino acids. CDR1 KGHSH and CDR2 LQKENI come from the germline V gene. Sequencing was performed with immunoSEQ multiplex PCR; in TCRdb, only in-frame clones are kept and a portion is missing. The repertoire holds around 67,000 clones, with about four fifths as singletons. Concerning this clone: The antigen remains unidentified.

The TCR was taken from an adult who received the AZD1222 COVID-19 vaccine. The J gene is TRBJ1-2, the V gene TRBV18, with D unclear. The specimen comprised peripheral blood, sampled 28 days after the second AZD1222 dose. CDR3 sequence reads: CASSPQGMATF. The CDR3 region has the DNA TGTGCCAGCTCACCACAAGGGATGGCCACCTTC. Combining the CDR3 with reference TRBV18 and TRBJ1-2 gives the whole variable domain NAGVMQNPRHLVRRRGQEARLRCSPMKGHSHVYWYRQLPEEGLKFMVYLQKENIIDESGMPKERFSAEFPKEGPSILRIQQVVRGDSAAYFCASSPQGMATFGSGTRLTVV.